This T cell receptor (beta chain) is from a study of blood T cells in healthy people across ages. The wider study: Using template switching, researchers captured about one barcoded beta molecule for each two T cells.

This clonotype has just one count. V lost 5 bases and J lost 7; bases outside the gene matches: 5. Germline V gives CDR1 SGHAT, CDR2 FQNNGV. This CDR3 spans 13 amino acids. Sample-barcoded 5' priming and a J-beta primer mix drove a second PCR of roughly 7 to 11 cycles. TCRdb reanalysed the 5' RACE reads using MiXCR and keeps one entry per CDR3 protein. The repertoire holds over 600,000 distinct CDR3 sequences, with under 25% as singletons. The rearrangement joins TRBV11-2 to TRBJ1-1; 9 positions match TRBD1. The receptor's source is a man in his 70s in good health. Sequencing input: blood. CDR3 amino acids: CASSPGQGDEAFF. The CDR3 coding sequence is TGTGCCAGCAGCCCGGGACAGGGTGATGAAGCTTTCTTT.